The text below deals with one TCR beta chain. The clone's antigen remains unknown. No base quality values were provided; no much bigger clone lies one nucleotide off. The immunoSEQ Assay, a bias-controlled multiplex PCR, was used to amplify TCRbeta CDR3 regions from genomic DNA. The paper's processing steps were these. Within the assay, amplification of reference gene primers was used to estimate how many nucleated cells each sample contained. To quantify the absolute abundance of each unique TCRbeta CDR3 rearrangement, sequence reads were collapsed and filtered. For each sample, productive Simpson clonality was calculated as the square root of Simpson's diversity index across productive rearrangements. Imported from immuneACCESS, the table was reduced by TCRdb to in-frame sequences with V and J called. These copies leave out some clones; in studies compared against another copy, an unresolved V gene accounts for under half, and the cause of the remainder is not known. That table is the source of V, J and clone size, and D and trimming were worked out from the DNA. The sample records about 190,000 clones, about 77% of which are singletons. The top ten hold around 2.8% of the sample.

The data originate from a study of blood T cell repertoires in COVID-19 (TCRdb year 2020). Context from the whole study: Samples covering the acute and convalescent phases of COVID-19 were provided by collaborators in the United States, Italy and Spain. The material from the prospective study consisted of cDNA or gDNA derived from T cells, B-cell-depleted T cells, or PBMCs. Deeply sampled blood TCRbeta repertoires from subjects exposed to, actively infected with, or recovered from COVID-19 were included in the dataset. A freely available public database, intended as a resource for researchers studying the immune response to SARS-CoV-2, is where the repertoires were released. The samples were drawn from the first 160 participants of the ongoing ImmuneRACE study and from more than 1,000 subjects provided by 6 global collaborators. Sample metadata almost always included a de-identified subject ID, COVID-19 status, age in years and sex. HLA class I and class II types, where available, came from metadata supplied by the sample provider rather than from assay-based typing. Study-wide findings and limitations: Clinical and demographic metadata were provided uncurated, with the amount varying by source and participant.

The collaborating institutions used their own protocols to collect whole blood in K2EDTA tubes. For TCRbeta analysis, collaborators shipped samples as frozen whole blood, isolated PBMCs, or DNA extracted from either of those sample types. At the junction V is shortened by 0 bases and J by 1 base; bases outside the gene matches: 8. The CDR3 contains 17 residues, cysteine and phenylalanine counted. The entry retains the CDR3 DNA only, 51 bases that are in frame from base 1. As encoded in the germline V gene, CDR1 is SGHRS while CDR2 is YFSETQ. The TCR comes from a woman aged 80 or over with active or convalescent COVID-19. Sequencing was done on a sample of peripheral blood. The rearrangement joined TRBV5-1 to TRBJ2-5, with 8 middle bases fitting TRBD1. The CDR3 region: CASSLEVGQGAQETQYF. DNA sequence: TGCGCCAGCAGCTTGGAGGTGGGTCAGGGGGCCCAAGAGACCCAGTACTTC.